This T cell receptor (beta chain) originates from a study of molecular identifiers for immune sequencing clone quantification. Study overall: Replicates involved a five-way split of RNA from about 19,000 or 110,000 naive CD8 cells, with sequencing of four.

The authors built bulk TCR libraries by previously described methods with listed TCR primers. Via MiXCR, TCRdb re-called the PCR reads, giving one row per CDR3 protein. The sample lists roughly 630,000 distinct CDR3 sequences, roughly 25% occurring once. Naive CD8 sequencing libraries were generated from approximately 22,000 to 940,000 sorted cells, with 10%, 30% or 50% RNA as input. Sorting isolated naive CD8 T cells as CD8+CD4-CCR7+CD45RA+ events. The origin of this receptor is a human donor in good health. Some libraries in this study had Jurkat cell RNA spiked in. The source material was naive CD8+ T cells from blood, with Jurkat cell RNA spiked in. The subset was: FACS-sorted CD8+CD4-CCR7+CD45RA+ naive T cells.

This chain's CDR3 is CASSLHFSGAGELFF. Here the CDR3 DNA reads TGTGCCAGCAGTCTCCATTTTAGCGGGGCCGGGGAGCTGTTTTTT. The chain couples TRBV27 to TRBJ2-2; 8 nucleotides match TRBD2. In germline, CDR1 is MNHEY, CDR2 SMNVEV (reference sequence). The V and J ends lost 5 bases and 6 bases, in that order; junction bases with no gene match: 8. The CDR3 has 15 amino acids.